These 7 T cell receptor beta chains were all obtained from the same sample, sequenced in a study of T cells after yellow fever vaccination. TCRdb re-derived calls from the 5' RACE reads in MiXCR, one entry per CDR3 protein. The sample holds roughly 50,000 distinct CDR3 sequences, roughly 7.4% seen once. The sequences come from CD8+ T cells sorted from PBMCs, collected around 14 days after the first yellow fever vaccination. The receptors were gathered from a man aged 18 to 30 who received the YFV17D yellow fever vaccine.

V and J are TRBV12-3 or TRBV12-4 and TRBJ2-2; D possibly corresponds to TRBD1 (6 bases). This CDR3 has 15 amino acids. Trimming took 4 bases from V and 6 from J, leaving 15 bases between them. CDR3 sequence reads: CASSSSLQGPGELFF. In DNA form, the CDR3 reads TGTGCCAGCAGTTCCTCCCTACAGGGACCCGGGGAGCTGTTTTTT.

This clonotype was counted ten times or more. The chain has TRBV12-3 or TRBV12-4 and TRBJ2-2; D gene uncertain. V was shortened by 3 bases and J by 5 bases, with 7 bases between the two germline ends. The CDR3 has 13 amino acids. The DNA for the CDR3 is TGTGCCAGCAGTTTCGGGTTAACCGGGGAGCTGTTTTTT. This gives the protein CASSFGLTGELFF.

This clonotype was recorded at least ten times. This chain uses TRBV4-3 with TRBJ2-1, with 8 positions matching TRBD2. Germline-derived CDR1 and CDR2 are LGHNA and YSLEER. This CDR3 has 15 amino acids. Trimming removed 3 bases from V and 0 bases from J; junction bases left unmatched: 1. CDR3 in amino acids: CASSHGGGSYNEQFF. The CDR3 region has the DNA TGCGCCAGCAGCCACGGGGGGGGCTCCTACAATGAGCAGTTCTTC.

This clonotype occurred many times. This rearrangement joins TRBV6-5 to TRBJ1-2; no firm D call. V gave up 6 bases and J gave up 8 bases, with 16 bases separating them. The CDR3 length is 13 residues. The germline gives CDR1 MNHEY, CDR2 SVGAGI. Written as DNA, the CDR3 is TGTGCCAGCAGCAACCTCACCCCTACCGGCTACACCTTC. Its protein is CASSNLTPTGYTF.

This clonotype was detected ten times or more. This rearrangement joins TRBV11-2 to TRBJ2-7; tentative D call: TRBD2 (6 bases). The CDR3 loop spans 16 amino acids. CDR1 and CDR2 (germline): SGHAT, FQNNGV. The V end lost 3 bases, the J end lost 0 bases, and 15 bases lay between the germline ends. The CDR3 here is CASSLPLFGSSYEQYF. The CDR3, as DNA: TGTGCCAGCAGCTTGCCCCTTTTCGGGAGCTCCTACGAGCAGTACTTC.

This clonotype was counted only a few times. The rearrangement links TRBV4-3 to TRBJ1-3, with a possible D match to TRBD1 (5 bases). CDR1 is LGHNA, CDR2 YSLEER, per germline. The CDR3 totals 16 residues. V was shortened by 1 base and J by 0 bases, with 10 bases between the two germline ends. The CDR3 DNA reads TGCGCCAGCAGCCAAGCGTGGGGGGACTCTGGAAACACCATATATTTT. This gives the protein CASSQAWGDSGNTIYF.

In the case of this clonotype: A single base separates this from a much larger clone, so it may be a read error. This chain joins TRBV15 and TRBJ1-5, with D possibly TRBD1 on 5 matching bases. Germline-derived CDR1 and CDR2 are LNHNV and YYDKDF (reference sequence). The CDR3 length is 16 residues. V lost 4 bases, J lost 5 bases, and 18 bases lay in between. CDR3 sequence: CATSIEDMVGDQPQHF. CDR3 nucleotides: TGTGCCACCAGCATTGAAGACATGGTAGGGGATCAGCCCCAGCATTTT.